Presented here are 13 T cell receptor beta chains from one specimen sequenced in a study of blood T cell repertoires in COVID-19. Sequencing used immunoSEQ multiplex PCR; TCRdb keeps in-frame clones, though not all of them. The profile shows 150,000 to 200,000 clones, 86% of them singletons. Sequences were obtained from peripheral blood. The receptors were sampled from a man aged 65 to 79 with acute or convalescent COVID-19.

The CDR3 DNA reads as TGTGCCAGCAGTTCGGCCCGAGCGGGGGGGCCGGATACGCAGTATTTT. It yields the protein CASSSARAGGPDTQYF. V is TRBV6-2 or TRBV6-3 and J is TRBJ2-3; 10 bases align to TRBD2. CDR1 is MNHEY, CDR2 SVGEGT, per germline. CDR3 length: 16 residues. Germline trimming cut 4 bases from V and 6 bases from J; bases unmatched to any gene: 10.

The chain has TRBV7-8 and TRBJ2-3; a weak D match, TRBD1 (7 bases). Germline V lookup: CDR1 SGHVS, CDR2 FQNEAQ. This CDR3 is built from 16 residues. V gave up 2 bases and J gave up 2 bases, with 14 bases separating them. The chain's CDR3 is CASSLLNRGLTDTQYF. The CDR3, as DNA: TGTGCCAGCAGCTTACTTAACAGGGGACTCACAGATACGCAGTATTTT.

The rearrangement links TRBV6-2 or TRBV6-3 to TRBJ1-5; no definite D call. The CDR3 spans 15 residues. CDR1 and CDR2 from the germline V gene are MNHEY and SVGEGT. With 5 bases removed from V and 5 bases from J, the gap between germline ends came to 16 bases. The DNA for the CDR3 is TGTGCCAGCAGTCCCCGGGAAACTACTTATCAGCCCCAGCATTTT. This codes for CASSPRETTYQPQHF.

The chain joins TRBV5-4 to TRBJ2-3, with a possible D match to TRBD2 (5 bases). Trimming took off 3 bases at V and 7 bases at J, with 12 bases between the two ends. The CDR3 spans 13 residues. The germline V gene encodes CDR1 SGHNT and CDR2 YYREEE (reference sequence). CDR3: CASSSSRENTQYF. CDR3 sequence (DNA): TGTGCCAGCAGCTCCTCCCGGGAAAATACGCAGTATTTT.

This sequence joins TRBV28 and TRBJ1-5, with TRBD1 identical over 8 bases. Germline lookup yields CDR1 MDHEN and CDR2 SYDVKM. The ends lost 5 bases at V and 1 base at J; junction bases unmatched: 7. CDR3 length: 16 amino acids. CDR3 DNA: TGTGCCAGCAGTAAACGACAGGGGCAGAGCAATCAGCCCCAGCATTTT. Translation: CASSKRQGQSNQPQHF.

The chain uses TRBV6-5 and TRBJ2-3; D may be TRBD2 (5 bases). Looked up from germline, CDR1 is MNHEY and CDR2 is SVGAGI. The CDR3 consists of 13 residues. Trimming took 1 base from V and 5 from J, leaving 7 bases between them. CDR3 in DNA: TGTGCCAGCAGTTACTACCGGGAAGATACGCAGTATTTT. Protein: CASSYYREDTQYF.

V is TRBV2 and J is TRBJ1-6; tentatively, D is TRBD1 (6 bases). Germline V lookup: CDR1 SNHLY, CDR2 FYNNEI. With 7 bases removed from V and 8 bases from J, the gap between germline ends came to 12 bases. The CDR3 is 13 amino acids. CDR3 protein: CASKKDRDSPLHF. As DNA, the CDR3 is TGTGCCAGCAAAAAGGACAGAGATTCACCCCTCCACTTT.

The V and J genes are TRBV6-5 and TRBJ2-1; D call uncertain. The CDR3 is 13 amino acids. The germline V gene encodes CDR1 MNHEY and CDR2 SVGAGI. Trimming removed 4 bases from V and 0 bases from J, with 4 bases in between. The CDR3: CASSWSSYNEQFF. The CDR3 DNA reads TGTGCCAGCAGTTGGAGCTCCTACAATGAGCAGTTCTTC.

The CDR3 protein is CASSFGGGLAVEQYF. The CDR3 DNA follows: TGTGCCAGCAGCTTTGGGGGCGGGCTAGCGGTCGAGCAGTACTTC. This chain connects TRBV12-1 to TRBJ2-7; the table gives TRBD2 as D, unverified against the DNA. TRBV12-1 represents a pseudogene. This CDR3 has 15 amino acids.

The chain joins TRBV5-1 to TRBJ1-4; D perhaps matches TRBD1 (5 bases). V dropped 0 bases and J dropped 7 bases, with 13 bases sitting between them. In germline, CDR1 is SGHRS, CDR2 YFSETQ. The CDR3 is 15 residues long. CDR3 sequence (DNA): TGCGCCAGCAGCTTGGCCGGGGGAATTGGTGAAAAACTGTTTTTT. This translates into CASSLAGGIGEKLFF.

The chain carries TRBV2 and TRBJ1-6; 12 positions match TRBD1. The V gene end was trimmed by 7 bases and the J gene end by 7 bases; junction bases not matched to a gene: 5. This CDR3 contains 15 residues. Germline V gene data show CDR1 as SNHLY and CDR2 as FYNNEI. CDR3: CASTGQGARNSPLHF. DNA of the CDR3: TGTGCCAGCACGGGACAGGGGGCGCGAAATTCACCCCTCCACTTT. Together with reference TRBV2 and TRBJ1-6, the CDR3 gives the full variable domain: EPEVTQTPSHQVTQMGQEVILRCVPISNHLYFYWYRQILGQKVEFLVSFYNNEISEKSEIFDDQFSVERPDGSNFTLKIRSTKLEDSAMYFCASTGQGARNSPLHFGNGTRLTVT.

The chain employs TRBV3-1 (or the pseudogene TRBV3-2) and TRBJ2-7, with TRBD2 as a possible D gene (6 bases). This CDR3 has 13 residues. V gave up 7 bases and J gave up 5 bases, with 15 bases separating them. Germline assignment: CDR1 LGHDT and CDR2 YNNKEL (reference sequence). CDR3 residues: CASTLSGRDEQYF. DNA for the CDR3: TGTGCCAGCACCCTAAGCGGGCGGGACGAGCAGTACTTC.

The rearrangement links TRBV5-4 to TRBJ1-3; perhaps TRBD1 as D (5 bases). V lost 3 bases and J lost 8, with 12 bases in between. The CDR3 has 13 amino acids. Germline-derived CDR1 and CDR2 are SGHNT and YYREEE (reference sequence). The CDR3 region is CASSSWGGDTIYF. In nucleotides, the CDR3 is TGTGCCAGCAGCTCGTGGGGGGGGGACACCATATATTTT.